This TCR beta chain was observed in a study of blood T cell repertoires in COVID-19. About the research overall: Acute and convalescent COVID-19 samples came from the United States, Italy and Spain. PBMCs, B-cell-depleted T cells, or T cells provided the cDNA or gDNA that made up the material.

Original processing methods: Reference gene primer amplification yielded estimated nucleated cell counts. The table came from immunoSEQ multiplex PCR; TCRdb's copy has only in-frame clones and leaves some out. That table is the source of V, J and clone size, and D and trimming were worked out from the DNA. The sample has about 210,000 clones, roughly four fifths seen once. CDR3 length equals 16 residues. Deletions cut 0 bases from V and 5 bases from J, with 13 bases between. Germline V gene data show CDR1 as SGHDN and CDR2 as FVKESK. The sequenced material came from peripheral blood. This chain uses TRBV14 with TRBJ2-2, with D maybe TRBD1 (6 bases). The source is a woman aged 40 to 49 with active or convalescent COVID-19. CDR3 nucleotides: TGTGCCAGCAGCCAAGAAGGCCAGGGGAAGACCGGGGAGCTGTTTTTT. Encoded protein: CASSQEGQGKTGELFF.